This T cell receptor beta chain was obtained from a study of a mutant IDH1 vaccine in newly diagnosed glioma. The overall study: Patients had received radiotherapy, temozolomide, or both previously, most receiving both.

Findings and limits, study-wide: Apparently, pseudoprogression bore no relation to changes among the top peripheral T cell clonotypes.

Clones were read by immunoSEQ multiplex PCR, and TCRdb kept only the in-frame ones, dropping some. Among some 61,000 clones listed, roughly 84% were seen once. To note about this clone: The antigen is unknown.

Trimming took 8 bases from V and 7 from J, leaving 15 bases between them. Germline CDR1 is MNHNY and CDR2 is SVGAGI (reference sequence). CDR3 length: 13 residues. Time point indicated: week 35, safety follow-up. What each vaccine dose contained was 300 ug of mutant IDH1 20-mer peptide, accompanied by topical imiquimod. There were new WHO grade 3 or 4 astrocytomas in the donors, and these were IDH1-mutant and ATRX-lost. The clonotype originates from a man aged 18 to 29 with glioma. The sequenced sample was PBMCs, obtained from a glioma patient whose treatment included an IDH1 peptide vaccine. The J gene is TRBJ1-5, the V gene TRBV6-6, with D possibly matching TRBD1 (5 bases). This chain's CDR3 is CASLSGSGQPQHF. The CDR3 DNA follows: TGTGCCAGCCTTTCAGGGTCTGGACAGCCCCAGCATTTT.